This passage covers 4 T cell receptor beta chains from one sample sequenced in a study of neurological immune-mediated disorders. TCRdb redid the calling of the 5' RACE reads with MiXCR, one entry per CDR3 protein. Of roughly 100,000 distinct CDR3 sequences in the sample, around 3.4% were seen once. Sample: PBMCs. These receptors all come from a woman under 30 with multiple sclerosis.

The table lists this clonotype with many counts. The chain couples TRBV12-3 or TRBV12-4 to TRBJ1-1; TRBD1 might be the D (5 bases). This CDR3 region has 17 residues. V lost 6 bases and J lost 4, with 24 bases in between. CDR3 residues: CASSSPGLNFMGTEAFF. The CDR3 DNA sequence: TGTGCCAGCAGCTCCCCGGGACTGAACTTTATGGGCACTGAAGCTTTCTTT.

This clonotype was observed many times. The CDR3 sequence is CASSISGGSYNEQFF. DNA for the CDR3: TGTGCCAGCAGCATAAGCGGGGGGTCCTACAATGAGCAGTTCTTC. The rearrangement links TRBV5-4 to TRBJ2-1, with 9 bases identical to TRBD2. V dropped 4 bases and J dropped 1; count of bases not matched to a gene: 3. The germline V gene encodes CDR1 SGHNT and CDR2 YYREEE (reference sequence). The CDR3 contains 15 residues. The complete variable domain, with remaining parts taken from reference TRBV5-4 and TRBJ2-1, reads ETGVTQSPTHLIKTRGQQVTLRCSSQSGHNTVSWYQQALGQGPQFIFQYYREEENGRGNFPPRFSGLQFPNYSSELNVNALELDDSALYLCASSISGGSYNEQFFGPGTRLTVL.

This clonotype was counted many times. The chain links TRBV20-1 to TRBJ2-1; 14 bases line up with TRBD2. CDR1 is DFQATT, CDR2 SNEGSKA, per germline (reference sequence). CDR3 length: 17 amino acids. Unmatched junction bases numbered 5, after V lost 0 bases and J lost 4 bases. CDR3 in amino acids: CSARDLTSGRAYNEQFF. The CDR3 DNA reads as TGCAGTGCTAGAGATCTGACTAGCGGGAGGGCTTACAATGAGCAGTTCTTC.

This clonotype was counted at least ten times. The chain has TRBV7-9 and TRBJ1-4, with a weak D call TRBD1 (5 bases). In germline, CDR1 is SEHNR, CDR2 FQNEAQ (reference sequence). The CDR3 contains 14 residues. Trimming left V 5 bases short and J 5 bases short, with 12 bases between. For the CDR3, the DNA is TGTGCCAGCAGCCTAAGGACACCGAATGAAAAACTGTTTTTT. It yields the protein CASSLRTPNEKLFF.